The 9 T cell receptor beta chains in this list originate from one sample, sequenced in a study of cytotoxic CD8 clonotypes in ibrutinib-treated CLL. Method: immunoSEQ multiplex PCR; TCRdb's copy keeps in-frame clones and lacks some. The sample carries about 60,000 clones, roughly 50% recorded once. Sequenced here: PBMCs, sampled after 24 months of ibrutinib treatment. The receptors come from a human donor with chronic lymphocytic leukemia.

The chain joins TRBV6-4 to TRBJ2-1, with 7 bases matching TRBD1. Germline V gene lookup returns CDR1 MRHNA and CDR2 SNTAGT. J gave up 3 bases and V 3 bases, and 2 bases lay outside the gene matches. The CDR3 consists of 14 residues. The CDR3 DNA reads as TGTGCCAGCAGTGAACAGGGGTTCTACAATGAGCAGTTCTTC. Amino acids: CASSEQGFYNEQFF.

This clone was seen a few times. The V and J genes are TRBV9 and TRBJ2-2; TRBD2 agrees at 7 bases. V shed 4 bases and J 4 bases; nucleotides not matched to a gene: 10. The CDR3 is 16 amino acids. Per the germline V gene, CDR1 is SGDLS and CDR2 is YYNGEE. The CDR3 coding sequence is TGTGCCAGCAGCTGGATGAGCGGGGACGTCACCGGGGAGCTGTTTTTT. It codes for CASSWMSGDVTGELFF.

This clone occurred a few times. The chain is built from TRBV7-9 and TRBJ2-7, with 8 bases aligning to TRBD2. Looked up from germline, CDR1 is SEHNR and CDR2 is FQNEAQ (reference sequence). The junction had 2 bases not matched to a gene; V was cut back by 4 bases and J by 3 bases. This CDR3 has 13 residues. In DNA, the CDR3 is TGTGCCAGCAGCTCTAGCGGGTACTACGAGCAGTACTTC. It encodes CASSSSGYYEQYF. The whole variable domain, remainder taken from reference TRBV7-9 and TRBJ2-7, is DTGVSQNPRHKITKRGQNVTFRCDPISEHNRLYWYRQTLGQGPEFLTYFQNEAQLEKSRLLSDRFSAERPKGSFSTLEIQRTEQGDSAMYLCASSSSGYYEQYFGPGTRLTVT.

V is TRBV7-9 and J is TRBJ1-1; 8 bases are shared with TRBD1. This CDR3 has 13 amino acids. The V gene's germline CDR1 is SEHNR and CDR2 FQNEAQ (reference sequence). The junction had 1 base not matched to a gene; V was cut back by 3 bases and J by 4 bases. DNA of the CDR3: TGTGCCAGCAGCTTCACAGGGGGCACTGAAGCTTTCTTT. This translates into CASSFTGGTEAFF.

This rearrangement joins TRBV13 to TRBJ2-3, with D maybe TRBD1 (5 bases). Trimming stripped 4 bases from V and 6 bases from J, with 14 bases between. The CDR3 loop spans 14 amino acids. From germline, CDR1 is PRHDT and CDR2 FYEKMQ (reference sequence). The chain's CDR3 is CASSSTDSDDTQYF. The DNA of the CDR3 is TGTGCCAGCAGCTCCACCGACAGTGACGATACGCAGTATTTT.

By frequency in the sample, this clone is medium-sized (0.01 to 0.1%). This sequence joins TRBV14 and TRBJ1-2, with D uncertain. CDR3 length: 13 residues. The V gene lost 5 bases and the J gene lost 1 base, with 8 bases spanning the gap. Germline V lookup: CDR1 SGHDN, CDR2 FVKESK. CDR3 nucleotides: TGTGCCAGCAGCTATGGTAGTAACTATGGCTACACCTTC. It encodes CASSYGSNYGYTF.

J is TRBJ2-4 and V is TRBV7-2; unclear D gene. This CDR3 has 15 residues. V was shortened by 3 bases and J by 2 bases, with 11 bases between the two germline ends. Germline CDR1 SGHTA, CDR2 FQGNSA. CDR3: CASSFRPPSKNIQYF. The CDR3 region has the DNA TGTGCCAGCAGCTTTCGGCCCCCTTCCAAAAACATTCAGTACTTC.

This clone was seen ten or more times. The chain employs TRBV9 and TRBJ2-3; D tentatively reads TRBD1 or TRBD2 (5 bases each). There are 16 residues in the CDR3. CDR1 SGDLS and CDR2 YYNGEE come from the germline V gene. The V gene lost 6 bases and the J gene lost 6 bases, with 23 bases spanning the gap. The CDR3 DNA is TGTGCCAGCAATAATCCCCGGGACCCCAGGACGGATACGCAGTATTTT. Translated, it gives CASNNPRDPRTDTQYF.

The rearrangement uses TRBV7-9 and TRBJ2-1; 10 bases align to TRBD2. The V and J ends lost 4 bases and 6 bases, in that order; junction bases with no gene match: 3. The V gene's germline CDR1 is SEHNR and CDR2 FQNEAQ (reference sequence). The CDR3 is 14 residues long. CDR3 DNA sequence: TGTGCCAGCAGCTGGACTAGCGGACCCAATGAGCAGTTCTTC. The encoded protein is CASSWTSGPNEQFF.